This TCR beta chain is drawn from a study of blood T cell repertoires in COVID-19. The method was immunoSEQ multiplex PCR; TCRdb's version includes in-frame clones alone and lacks a portion of them. The sample lists 150,000 to 170,000 clones; roughly 83% were seen once. V dropped 7 bases and J dropped 6 bases, with 10 bases sitting between them. The CDR3 consists of 13 residues. Germline V gene lookup returns CDR1 MNHEY and CDR2 SVGAGI. V is TRBV6-5 and J is TRBJ1-6; D may be TRBD1 (6 bases). Input material: peripheral blood. The TCR sequence derives from a woman aged 55 to 70 with COVID-19, enrolled during active disease. CDR3 in DNA: TGTGCCAGCAACTCACAGGGTAATTCACCCCTCCACTTT. Translated, it gives CASNSQGNSPLHF.